The present T cell receptor beta chain was sequenced within a study of CD8+ T cells in alopecia areata. CDR3 length: 12 residues. CDR1 and CDR2 from the germline V gene are SEHNR and FQNEAQ (reference sequence). Trimming took off 5 bases at V and 4 bases at J, with 6 bases between the two ends. Extracted RNA was reverse transcribed, and the resulting cDNA served as sequencing template. Sequenced by immunoSEQ multiplex PCR; TCRdb stores in-frame clones only, minus some. The table records 100,000 to 140,000 clones, roughly 84% of them present only once. Treatment: oral pan-JAK inhibitor, 5-10 mg twice daily.

Material: CD8+ T cells sorted from blood, obtained at week 24, from a patient treated with tofacitinib. The receptor comes from a human donor with alopecia areata. The V gene is TRBV7-9, the J gene TRBJ1-5; perhaps TRBD1 as D (5 bases). The CDR3 spells CASSTGNQPQHF. CDR3 DNA: TGTGCCAGCAGCACAGGAAATCAGCCCCAGCATTTT.